Below, 10 T cell receptor beta chains from the same sample are listed, as sequenced in a study of shared clonotypes between healthy human individuals. TCRdb's table, derived via immunoSEQ multiplex PCR, lists solely in-frame clones and lacks some. This repertoire shows about 2.3 million clones, 85% to 95% found once; its top ten account for 0.39%. Source material: naive CD4+ T cells from PBMCs. This sample's subset: CD45RA+ positively selected. These receptors all come from a man aged 18-30 years in good health. Some clones in this sample may be carry-over from other donors' samples.

V is TRBV5-8 and J is TRBJ2-7; 8 bases agree with TRBD1. Germline trimming cut 0 bases from V and 9 bases from J; bases unmatched to any gene: 11. The CDR3 has 15 amino acids. Germline V gene lookup returns CDR1 SGHTS and CDR2 YDEGEE. In DNA, the CDR3 is TGTGCCAGCAGCTTGGAGGTGGTCAGGGGGCGTGGGCAGTACTTC. It yields the protein CASSLEVVRGRGQYF.

This rearrangement joins TRBV19 to TRBJ2-7; 9 bases agree with TRBD1. V lost 3 bases and J lost 6; bases outside the gene matches: 12. This CDR3 contains 16 residues. CDR1 is LNHDA, CDR2 SQIVND, per germline (reference sequence). DNA of the CDR3: TGTGCCAGTAGTATTCGGTACGGGACAGGGATTTCCGAGCAGTACTTC. It is translated as CASSIRYGTGISEQYF.

The chain joins TRBV5-4 to TRBJ2-3, with 7 bases identical to TRBD2. CDR1 is SGHNT and CDR2 is YYREEE in the germline V gene (reference sequence). CDR3 size: 15 residues. Trimming at V came to 6 bases and at J to 6 bases, leaving 13 bases not matched to a gene. The CDR3 DNA sequence: TGTGCCAGCACCGGCGGGAGTTCCTCGCGGGATACGCAGTATTTT. Its translation is CASTGGSSSRDTQYF.

Written as DNA, the CDR3 is TGTGCCAGCAGCCCCCAGACAGGGATTACCGGGGAGCTGTTTTTT. Protein: CASSPQTGITGELFF. The chain carries TRBV7-2 and TRBJ2-2, with 7 bases matching TRBD1. V lost 5 bases to trimming and J lost 5 bases; unmatched junction nucleotides: 8. Germline loops: CDR1 SGHTA, CDR2 FQGNSA. This CDR3 spans 15 amino acids.

The chain recombines TRBV6-1 with TRBJ2-1; tentatively, D is TRBD2 (5 bases). This CDR3 has 14 amino acids. The germline V and J ends were trimmed by 7 bases and 7 bases, with 17 bases remaining between them. Germline values: CDR1 MNHNS, CDR2 SASEGT. The chain's CDR3 is CASTLLTGMNEQFF. The DNA for the CDR3 is TGTGCCAGCACTCTTCTCACGGGGATGAATGAGCAGTTCTTC.

The chain links TRBV11-1 to TRBJ1-1, with a weak D call TRBD1 (5 bases). Trimming stripped 5 bases from V and 2 bases from J, with 15 bases between. Germline CDR1 is SGHAT and CDR2 is FQDESV (reference sequence). This CDR3 contains 15 residues. CDR3 DNA: TGTGCCAGCAGCCCCCTGGCGGGGGGTAACACTGAAGCTTTCTTT. Translation: CASSPLAGGNTEAFF.

V is TRBV10-3 and J is TRBJ1-3; D gene uncertain. CDR3 length: 14 residues. V dropped 7 bases and J dropped 0 bases, with 10 bases sitting between them. Per the germline V gene, CDR1 is ENHRY and CDR2 is SYGVKD. The chain's CDR3 is CAIMAGDSGNTIYF. The CDR3 nucleotides read TGTGCCATCATGGCCGGAGACTCTGGAAACACCATATATTTT.

This clone occurred once. The chain combines TRBV6-1 with TRBJ1-1; D ambiguous. V was cut by 8 bases and J by 1 base, with 8 bases left in between. CDR1 is MNHNS and CDR2 is SASEGT in the germline V gene. This CDR3 comprises 12 residues. CDR3 loop: CASGARNTEAFF. The CDR3, as DNA: TGTGCCAGCGGCGCAAGGAACACTGAAGCTTTCTTT.

V usage is TRBV10-3 and J usage is TRBJ2-1, with D unclear. CDR1 ENHRY and CDR2 SYGVKD come from the germline V gene. This CDR3 comprises 12 residues. V lost 3 bases to trimming and J lost 13 bases, with 13 bases between them. CDR3 bases: TGTGCCATCAGTGAAATAGACTCAAACCAGTTCTTC. As protein: CAISEIDSNQFF.

This clone occurred once. The V call is TRBV28, the J call TRBJ2-7; D unresolved. V was clipped by 5 bases and J by 4 bases, with 15 bases between them. This CDR3 spans 14 amino acids. CDR1 and CDR2 (germline): MDHEN, SYDVKM. CDR3 coding DNA: TGTGCCAGCAGTGAAGAGGCCCCTCCGTACGAGCAGTACTTC. Translated: CASSEEAPPYEQYF.